This paragraph covers one T cell receptor (beta chain) sequence. These data belong to a study of long-term antiretroviral therapy in people with HIV. Looked up from germline, CDR1 is MNHEY and CDR2 is SMNVEV (reference sequence). This CDR3 comprises 13 residues. V was cut by 4 bases and J by 4 bases, with 8 bases left in between. Version v3.0 of the immunoSEQ assay ran at survey level. Using immunoSEQ multiplex PCR, the repertoire was profiled, and TCRdb retains in-frame clones only, with some absent. This sample yields around 20,000 clones, of which about 80% are seen a single time; 3.5% to 5% belongs to the top ten.

The chain combines TRBV27 with TRBJ1-5; no firm D call. This TCR derives from a man aged 25-45 years with HIV. Sequencing used unsorted PBMCs, obtained roughly 5.9 years after starting antiretroviral therapy. The CDR3 reads CASSYGMNQPQHF. The DNA of the CDR3 is TGTGCCAGCAGTTACGGGATGAATCAGCCCCAGCATTTT.